This T cell receptor beta chain was found in a study of identical twins. V lost 6 bases and J lost 5, with 5 bases in between. The CDR3 consists of 11 residues. Germline values: CDR1 MNHEY, CDR2 SMNVEV (reference sequence). TCRdb reprocessed the 5' RACE reads via MiXCR and lists one record per CDR3 protein. The sample includes 450,000 or so distinct CDR3 sequences, 18% of them seen just once. Sequenced input: naive T cells sorted from blood. This clonotype was sampled from a man in his fifties or sixties in good health. V gene TRBV27 combines with J gene TRBJ2-1; no firm D call. CDR3 bases: TGTGCCAGCAGGAAGAACAATGAGCAGTTCTTC. Protein sequence: CASRKNNEQFF.